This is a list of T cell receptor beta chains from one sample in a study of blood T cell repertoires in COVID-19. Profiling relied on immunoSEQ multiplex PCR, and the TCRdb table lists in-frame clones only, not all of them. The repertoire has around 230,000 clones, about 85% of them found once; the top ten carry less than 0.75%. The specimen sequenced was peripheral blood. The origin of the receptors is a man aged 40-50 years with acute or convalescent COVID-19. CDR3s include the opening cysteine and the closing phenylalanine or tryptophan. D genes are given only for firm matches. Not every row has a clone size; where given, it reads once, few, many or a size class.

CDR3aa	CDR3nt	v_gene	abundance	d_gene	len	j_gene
CAWSSNAGNTIYF	TGTGCCTGGAGTTCCAATGCGGGAAACACCATATATTTT	TRBV30	NA	NA	13	TRBJ1-3
CASSLDPRVGEQYF	TGTGCCAGCAGCTTAGATCCCAGGGTGGGCGAGCAGTACTTC	TRBV11-2	NA	NA	14	TRBJ2-7
CASCPTALSSYEQYF	TGTGCCAGCTGTCCGACAGCTCTAAGCTCCTACGAGCAGTACTTC	TRBV28	few	NA	15	TRBJ2-7
CASSDPWKLGEQYF	TGTGCCAGCAGTGATCCCTGGAAGCTAGGCGAGCAGTACTTC	TRBV2	NA	NA	14	TRBJ2-7
CATSAPDRVTGELFF	TGTGCCACCAGTGCCCCTGACAGGGTCACCGGGGAGCTGTTTTTT	TRBV24-1	NA	TRBD1	15	TRBJ2-2
CASSPPVRDNEQFF	TGTGCCAGCTCACCACCAGTGCGCGACAATGAGCAGTTCTTC	TRBV18	once	NA	14	TRBJ2-1
CAGGRDQETQYF	TGTGCCGGGGGGAGGGACCAAGAGACCCAGTACTTC	TRBV12-3/TRBV12-4	once	TRBD2	12	TRBJ2-5
CASSGLAGEEDTQYF	TGCGCCAGCAGCGGACTAGCGGGAGAGGAAGATACGCAGTATTTT	TRBV5-1	NA	TRBD2	15	TRBJ2-3
CSVVEASSYEQYF	TGCAGCGTTGTTGAGGCGAGCTCCTACGAGCAGTACTTC	TRBV29-1	few	NA	13	TRBJ2-7
CASSLGVSSTGELFF	TGTGCCAGCAGCTTAGGAGTCTCGAGCACCGGGGAGCTGTTTTTT	TRBV7-6	NA	NA	15	TRBJ2-2
CASSFVATNEKLFF	TGTGCCAGCAGCTTTGTCGCAACTAATGAAAAACTGTTTTTT	TRBV5-5	NA	NA	14	TRBJ1-4
CASSHRDRGGIAKNIQYF	TGTGCCAGCAGCCACCGGGACAGGGGGGGAATAGCCAAAAACATTCAGTACTTC	TRBV7-2	NA	TRBD1	18	TRBJ2-4
CASSLGRVSYNEQFF	TGTGCCAGCAGCTTAGGTCGGGTTTCCTACAATGAGCAGTTCTTC	TRBV7-2	NA	NA	15	TRBJ2-1
CASSPTGFPQTLHF	TGCGCCAGCAGCCCTACAGGGTTCCCCCAGACCCTCCACTTT	TRBV4-3	few	NA	14	TRBJ1-6
CASSPGQGFLLLF	TGTGCCAGCAGCCCCGGCCAGGGGTTTCTCTTGCTCTTC	TRBV4-2	NA	NA	13	TRBJ2-1
CASSPRQGGNYGYTF	TGTGCCAGCAGTCCAAGACAGGGGGGGAACTATGGCTACACCTTC	TRBV28	once	TRBD1	15	TRBJ1-2
CASSLWTGTGENTIYF	TGTGCCAGCAGTTTATGGACCGGGACAGGGGAAAACACCATATATTTT	TRBV28	NA	TRBD1	16	TRBJ1-3
CASSPLPPLTDTQYF	TGTGCCAGCAGTCCATTACCCCCACTCACAGATACGCAGTATTTT	TRBV27	NA	NA	15	TRBJ2-3
CASLKSGGGISYEQYF	TGTGCCAGCCTAAAGTCGGGTGGGGGGATATCCTACGAGCAGTACTTC	TRBV2	NA	NA	16	TRBJ2-7
CASSLVSVRQYF	TGTGCCAGCAGCTTAGTGAGCGTCAGGCAGTACTTC	TRBV7-9	NA	NA	12	TRBJ2-7
CASSLVPLLAGGRGDTQYF	TGTGCCAGCAGCTTAGTCCCCCTACTAGCGGGAGGGCGGGGAGATACGCAGTATTTT	TRBV11-2	once	TRBD2	19	TRBJ2-3
CASSAAGGVPTQYF	TGTGCCAGCAGCGCGGCGGGGGGGGTTCCTACGCAGTATTTT	TRBV11-3	NA	TRBD2	14	TRBJ2-3
CASSSVDTNTEAFF	TGTGCCAGCAGTTCTGTGGACACCAACACTGAAGCTTTCTTT	TRBV6-2/TRBV6-3	NA	NA	14	TRBJ1-1
CATRGEGEETQYF	TGTGCCACCAGGGGCGAGGGGGAAGAGACCCAGTACTTC	TRBV24-1	NA	NA	13	TRBJ2-5